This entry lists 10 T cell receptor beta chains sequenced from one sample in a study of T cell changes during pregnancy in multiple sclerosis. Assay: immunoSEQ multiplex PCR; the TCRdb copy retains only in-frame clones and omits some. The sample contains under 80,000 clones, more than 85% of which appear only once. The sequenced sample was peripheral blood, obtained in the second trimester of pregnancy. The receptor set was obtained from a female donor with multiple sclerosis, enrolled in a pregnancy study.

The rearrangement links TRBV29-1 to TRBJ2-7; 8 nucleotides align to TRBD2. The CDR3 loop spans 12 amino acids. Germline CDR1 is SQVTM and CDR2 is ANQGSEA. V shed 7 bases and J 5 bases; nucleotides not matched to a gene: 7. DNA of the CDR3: TGCAGCGGACGGGGACTAGACAACGAGCAGTACTTC. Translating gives CSGRGLDNEQYF.

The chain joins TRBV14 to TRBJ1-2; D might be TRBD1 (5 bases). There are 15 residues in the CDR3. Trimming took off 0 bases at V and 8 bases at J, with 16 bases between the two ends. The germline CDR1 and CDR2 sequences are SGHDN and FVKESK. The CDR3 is CASSQDSPGLRGYTF. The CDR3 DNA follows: TGTGCCAGCAGCCAAGATAGCCCAGGGTTAAGGGGCTACACCTTC.

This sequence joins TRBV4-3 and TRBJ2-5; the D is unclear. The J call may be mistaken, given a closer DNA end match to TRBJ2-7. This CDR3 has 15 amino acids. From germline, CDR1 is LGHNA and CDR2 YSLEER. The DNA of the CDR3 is TGCGCCAGCAGCCAAGACACCCAGGTTTCCTACGAGCAGTACTTC. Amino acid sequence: CASSQDTQVSYEQYF.

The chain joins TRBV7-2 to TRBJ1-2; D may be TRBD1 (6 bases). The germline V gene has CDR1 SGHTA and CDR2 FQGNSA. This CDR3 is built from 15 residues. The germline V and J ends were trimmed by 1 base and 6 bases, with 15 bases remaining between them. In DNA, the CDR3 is TGTGCCAGCAGCTTAGAGGGTTTCAGGGGCAATGGCTACACCTTC. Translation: CASSLEGFRGNGYTF.

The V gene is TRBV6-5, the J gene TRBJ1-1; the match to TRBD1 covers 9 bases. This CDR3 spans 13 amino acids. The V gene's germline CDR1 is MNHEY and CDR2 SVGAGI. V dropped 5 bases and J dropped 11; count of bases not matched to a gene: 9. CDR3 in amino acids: CASSPLSGTGAFF. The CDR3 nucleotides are TGTGCCAGCAGTCCGCTTAGCGGGACAGGGGCTTTCTTT.

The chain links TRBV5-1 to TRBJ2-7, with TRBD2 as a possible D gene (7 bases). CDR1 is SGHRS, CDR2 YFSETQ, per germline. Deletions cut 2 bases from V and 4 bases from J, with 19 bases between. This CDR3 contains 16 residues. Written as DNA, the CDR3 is TGCGCCAGCAGCTTACCTCGGGGGGCCCAGGTGTACGAGCAGTACTTC. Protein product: CASSLPRGAQVYEQYF.

In nucleotides, the CDR3 is TGTGCCAGCAGCTTAGAAGCGGGACCGGGCGAGCAGTACTTC. As protein: CASSLEAGPGEQYF. This sequence joins TRBV7-9 and TRBJ2-7; TRBD2 agrees at 7 bases. CDR1 SEHNR and CDR2 FQNEAQ come from the germline V gene (reference sequence). The CDR3 sequence is 14 residues long. J was trimmed by 6 bases and V by 1 base; bases with no gene match: 6.

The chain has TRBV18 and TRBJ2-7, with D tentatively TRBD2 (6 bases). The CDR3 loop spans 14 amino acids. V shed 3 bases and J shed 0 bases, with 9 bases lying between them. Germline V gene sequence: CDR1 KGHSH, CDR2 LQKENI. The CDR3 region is CASSPGGSSYEQYF. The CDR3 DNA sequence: TGTGCCAGCTCACCCGGGGGAAGCTCCTACGAGCAGTACTTC.

The CDR3 loop is CASKMRTSGNEQYF. The CDR3 DNA reads TGTGCCAGTAAAATGCGGACTAGTGGTAACGAGCAGTACTTC. The chain combines TRBV19 with TRBJ2-7; 7 bases are shared with TRBD2. This CDR3 is built from 14 residues. Germline V gives CDR1 LNHDA, CDR2 SQIVND (reference sequence). With 7 bases clipped from V and 5 bases from J, the junction kept 11 bases outside the gene matches.

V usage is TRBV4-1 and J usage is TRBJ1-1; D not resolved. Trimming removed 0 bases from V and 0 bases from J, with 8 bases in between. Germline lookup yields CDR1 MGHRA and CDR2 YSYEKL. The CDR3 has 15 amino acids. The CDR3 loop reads CASSQDRGMNTEAFF. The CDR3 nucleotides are TGCGCCAGCAGCCAAGACAGAGGAATGAACACTGAAGCTTTCTTT.